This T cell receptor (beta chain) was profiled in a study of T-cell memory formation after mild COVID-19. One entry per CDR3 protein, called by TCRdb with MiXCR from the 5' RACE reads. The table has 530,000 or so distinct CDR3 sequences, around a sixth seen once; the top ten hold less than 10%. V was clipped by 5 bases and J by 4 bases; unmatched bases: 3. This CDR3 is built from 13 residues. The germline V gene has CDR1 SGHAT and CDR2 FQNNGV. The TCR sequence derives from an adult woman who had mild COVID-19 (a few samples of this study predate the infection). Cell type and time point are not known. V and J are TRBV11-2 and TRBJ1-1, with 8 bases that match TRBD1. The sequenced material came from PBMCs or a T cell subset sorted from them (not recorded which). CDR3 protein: CASSIGQGTEAFF. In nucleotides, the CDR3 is TGTGCCAGCAGCATTGGACAGGGCACTGAAGCTTTCTTT.